The 15 T cell receptor beta chains below come from one sample, sequenced in a study of shared clonotypes between healthy human individuals. Here immunoSEQ multiplex PCR was the method, and the copy in TCRdb shows in-frame clones only, minus some. This sample has about 2.2 million clones; 93% occur once, and the top ten carry under 2%. Selected positively for CCR7 and CD45RO-negative, naive CD8 cells excluded terminally differentiated effector memory CD45RA+ cells. Sequencing used naive CD8+ T cells from PBMCs. The receptors shown here come from a man aged 18 to 35 in good health. Some clones in this sample may be carry-over from other donors' samples.

The V and J genes are TRBV30 and TRBJ1-6; D ambiguous. CDR1 is GTSNPN and CDR2 is SVGIG in the germline V gene (reference sequence). The CDR3 has 13 residues. The CDR3 is CGTSGSYNSPLHF. Here the CDR3 DNA reads TGTGGCACGTCGGGCTCCTATAATTCACCCCTCCACTTT.

On this clone: This sample also contains other DNA sequences that code for the same CDR3. For the CDR3, the DNA is TGTGCCAGCAGTTTATCCGGGACAGGGGTATACGAGCAGTACTTC. Translating it yields CASSLSGTGVYEQYF. The chain uses TRBV27 and TRBJ2-7; TRBD1 agrees at 10 bases. The V and J ends lost 0 bases and 4 bases, in that order; junction bases with no gene match: 3. CDR1 is MNHEY and CDR2 is SMNVEV in the germline V gene (reference sequence). The CDR3 covers 15 residues.

The chain is built from TRBV6-6 and TRBJ2-1, with TRBD1 matching over 7 bases. The germline V gene encodes CDR1 MNHNY and CDR2 SVGAGI (reference sequence). This CDR3 comprises 15 residues. V dropped 4 bases and J dropped 0; count of bases not matched to a gene: 3. The CDR3 region has the DNA TGTGCCAGCAGTTCTGACAGGGCCTCCTACAATGAGCAGTTCTTC. It encodes CASSSDRASYNEQFF.

This clone was picked up one time. Other DNA sequences in the sample encode the same CDR3. This chain links TRBV28 with TRBJ2-7; D is ambiguous. Trimming took off 5 bases at V and 3 bases at J, with 8 bases between the two ends. The CDR3 is made up of 12 amino acids. Germline CDR1 and CDR2: MDHEN and SYDVKM. The CDR3, as DNA: TGTGCCAGCAGTCCCCAGAGCTACGAGCAGTACTTC. Translating it yields CASSPQSYEQYF.

The chain uses TRBV11-3 and TRBJ2-2; D assignment may be TRBD1 or TRBD2 (5 bases each). Germline CDR1 reads SGHNT; CDR2 reads YENEEA. The CDR3 contains 13 residues. V was cut by 6 bases and J by 5 bases, with 10 bases left in between. The chain's CDR3 is CASRSRETGELFF. Written as DNA, the CDR3 is TGTGCCAGCAGATCCAGGGAGACCGGGGAGCTGTTTTTT.

In DNA, the CDR3 is TGTGCCAGCAGCTCCCGTAGCGGGAGCTCCTACAATGAGCAGTTCTTC. Translation gives CASSSRSGSSYNEQFF. The rearrangement joins TRBV7-6 to TRBJ2-1, with 9 bases matching TRBD2. Trimming at V came to 4 bases and at J to 0 bases, leaving 4 bases not matched to a gene. This CDR3 is 16 amino acids long. Germline V CDR1 and CDR2: SGHVS, FNYEAQ.

The chain employs TRBV27 and TRBJ2-1, with 9 bases aligning to TRBD1. V was pared by 0 bases and J by 8 bases, with 5 bases of the junction left unmatched. The CDR3 has 15 amino acids. The germline V gene has CDR1 MNHEY and CDR2 SMNVEV (reference sequence). The chain's CDR3 is CASSLSRTGDHEQFF. CDR3 DNA: TGTGCCAGCAGTTTATCTAGGACAGGGGATCATGAGCAGTTCTTC.

To note about this clone: Other DNA sequences of this sample code for an identical CDR3. The chain employs TRBV28 and TRBJ2-1; D is unresolved. The germline V and J ends were trimmed by 3 bases and 0 bases, with 6 bases remaining between them. This CDR3 region has 14 residues. Germline-derived CDR1 and CDR2 are MDHEN and SYDVKM. The CDR3 is CASSFLGSYNEQFF. CDR3 nucleotide sequence: TGTGCCAGCAGTTTTCTGGGCTCCTACAATGAGCAGTTCTTC.

The chain couples TRBV7-9 to TRBJ2-7; TRBD2 might be the D (6 bases). The CDR3 spans 15 residues. Germline V CDR1 and CDR2: SEHNR, FQNEAQ (reference sequence). The V end lost 0 bases, the J end lost 2 bases, and 11 bases lay between the germline ends. The DNA for the CDR3 is TGTGCCAGCAGCTTAGCGCTAGGGACTCCCTACGAGCAGTACTTC. Translated, it gives CASSLALGTPYEQYF.

The gene calls are TRBV7-9 and TRBJ2-7; unclear D gene. Germline V CDR1 and CDR2: SEHNR, FQNEAQ (reference sequence). CDR3 size: 12 residues. Trimming stripped 2 bases from V and 4 bases from J, with 6 bases between. Here the CDR3 DNA reads TGTGCCAGCAGCTTAATTCTATACGAGCAGTACTTC. Translation gives CASSLILYEQYF. The full variable domain, with the rest looked up from reference TRBV7-9 and TRBJ2-7, is DTGVSQNPRHKITKRGQNVTFRCDPISEHNRLYWYRQTLGQGPEFLTYFQNEAQLEKSRLLSDRFSAERPKGSFSTLEIQRTEQGDSAMYLCASSLILYEQYFGPGTRLTVT.

This clone was observed a single time. V gene TRBV2 combines with J gene TRBJ2-5; D might be TRBD1 or TRBD2, each matching 5 bases. V shed 1 base and J shed 0 bases, with 9 bases lying between them. Germline V gene sequence: CDR1 SNHLY, CDR2 FYNNEI. The CDR3 spans 15 residues. CDR3 region: CASSEGGGHQETQYF. In DNA form, the CDR3 reads TGTGCCAGCAGTGAAGGGGGCGGGCACCAAGAGACCCAGTACTTC.

J is TRBJ2-7 and V is TRBV27; TRBD1 is a possible D gene (6 bases). This CDR3 is built from 16 residues. CDR1 is MNHEY and CDR2 is SMNVEV in the germline V gene (reference sequence). V was pared by 4 bases and J by 0 bases, with 16 bases between. CDR3: CASSYSQGPLSYEQYF. CDR3 coding DNA: TGTGCCAGCAGTTATTCCCAGGGGCCGCTCTCCTACGAGCAGTACTTC.

Comments on this clone: This sample includes further DNA sequences coding for the same CDR3. The chain carries TRBV9 and TRBJ2-1, with no clear D. This CDR3 contains 12 residues. Germline CDR1 is SGDLS and CDR2 is YYNGEE. V lost 3 bases and J 5 bases, leaving 6 bases between the germline ends. The DNA of the CDR3 is TGTGCCAGCAGCGCAACCGACAATGAGCAGTTCTTC. This codes for CASSATDNEQFF.

The rearrangement uses TRBV7-9 and TRBJ2-7, with 7 bases that match TRBD2. J lost 3 bases, V lost 1 base, and 9 bases had no gene match. The CDR3 covers 16 residues. Germline values: CDR1 SEHNR, CDR2 FQNEAQ (reference sequence). In nucleotides, the CDR3 is TGTGCCAGCAGCTTAGTATCAGCGGGATCGGGCTACGAGCAGTACTTC. This encodes CASSLVSAGSGYEQYF.

The DNA of the CDR3 is TGTGCCAGCAGCGACCCCCCGGCAGGGGGCAAAGATACGCAGTATTTT. Translating it yields CASSDPPAGGKDTQYF. V is TRBV9 and J is TRBJ2-3; 8 nucleotides line up with TRBD1. V lost 3 bases to trimming and J lost 5 bases; unmatched junction nucleotides: 11. Germline lookup yields CDR1 SGDLS and CDR2 YYNGEE. This CDR3 is 16 amino acids long.